Following are 32 T cell receptor beta chains from one sample sequenced in a study of CD8+ T cells in alopecia areata. cDNA serving as the sequencing template came from extracted, reverse transcribed RNA. Profiling relied on immunoSEQ multiplex PCR, and the TCRdb table lists in-frame clones only, not all of them. The table includes 100,000 to 150,000 clones, less than 50% detected once. The sequencing input was NKG2D-low CD8+ T cells sorted from blood. These receptors were collected from a human donor with alopecia areata.

This clone was counted between two and nine times. This chain links TRBV29-1 with TRBJ2-1; D perhaps matches TRBD2 (5 bases). CDR3 length: 12 amino acids. V was cut by 0 bases and J by 12 bases, with 12 bases left in between. The germline V gene has CDR1 SQVTM and CDR2 ANQGSEA. Here the CDR3 reads CSVEDVAGGQFF. CDR3 nucleotide sequence: TGCAGCGTTGAAGATGTGGCAGGAGGGCAGTTCTTC.

There are a few counts of this clone. This chain uses TRBV11-2 with TRBJ2-3; D is uncertain. Germline assignment: CDR1 SGHAT and CDR2 FQNNGV. Trimming removed 2 bases from V and 2 bases from J, with 14 bases in between. This CDR3 is 16 amino acids long. The CDR3 coding sequence is TGTGCCAGCAGCTTATATCGGAGCGCACACACAGATACGCAGTATTTT. Its translation is CASSLYRSAHTDTQYF.

The chain employs TRBV28 and TRBJ2-5; D possibly uses TRBD1 or TRBD2 (5 bases each). V was clipped by 5 bases and J by 5 bases, with 12 bases between them. Germline lookup yields CDR1 MDHEN and CDR2 SYDVKM. The CDR3 runs to 13 residues. In nucleotides, the CDR3 is TGTGCCAGCAGTACCCGGGGCCGGGAGACCCAGTACTTC. It specifies CASSTRGRETQYF.

The V gene is TRBV4-1, the J gene TRBJ2-1, with TRBD2 as a possible D gene (6 bases). The CDR3 sequence is 16 residues long. Germline CDR1 and CDR2: MGHRA and YSYEKL. The germline V and J ends were trimmed by 7 bases and 0 bases, with 16 bases remaining between them. DNA for the CDR3: TGCGCCAGCAAGATGGGTGGAGGGAGCTCCTACAATGAGCAGTTCTTC. This sequence encodes CASKMGGGSSYNEQFF.

The V and J genes are TRBV27 and TRBJ1-5, with 8 nucleotides matching TRBD1. The V gene end was trimmed by 4 bases and the J gene end by 2 bases; junction bases not matched to a gene: 4. The CDR3 covers 15 residues. Germline CDR1 and CDR2: MNHEY and SMNVEV (reference sequence). CDR3 sequence reads: CASSSGQGGNQPQHF. In DNA, the CDR3 is TGTGCCAGCAGTTCCGGACAGGGAGGCAATCAGCCCCAGCATTTT.

The gene calls are TRBV11-3 and TRBJ2-7; D is unclear. CDR3 length: 13 amino acids. With 1 base removed from V and 5 bases from J, the gap between germline ends came to 9 bases. Germline assignment: CDR1 SGHNT and CDR2 YENEEA. The CDR3 DNA sequence: TGTGCCAGCAGCTTAGGGGCCCACGACGAGCAGTACTTC. Its protein product is CASSLGAHDEQYF.

V usage is TRBV9 and J usage is TRBJ2-3, with no clear D. The V end was cut by 0 bases, the J end by 4 bases, with 3 bases between. The CDR3 has 12 residues. Germline CDR1 SGDLS, CDR2 YYNGEE. The DNA for the CDR3 is TGTGCCAGCAGCGTAGATCCAGATACGCAGTATTTT. It yields the protein CASSVDPDTQYF.

This chain uses TRBV29-1 with TRBJ2-1, with 10 bases matching TRBD2. The V and J ends lost 4 bases and 2 bases, in that order; junction bases with no gene match: 8. Germline-derived CDR1 and CDR2 are SQVTM and ANQGSEA. The CDR3 extends over 16 amino acids. The CDR3 DNA sequence: TGCAGCGTTGGGGGTGGACTAGCGGAGCCCTACAATGAGCAGTTCTTC. This encodes CSVGGGLAEPYNEQFF.

This clone appeared a few times. The CDR3 DNA follows: TGCAGCGTCCGAGGCGGGAGCCACTCCTACGAGCAGTACTTC. The encoded protein is CSVRGGSHSYEQYF. This chain links TRBV29-1 with TRBJ2-7, with 7 bases matching TRBD2. Germline CDR1 and CDR2: SQVTM and ANQGSEA. This CDR3 is built from 14 residues. Losses at the gene ends were 6 bases for V and 0 bases for J; bases not matched to a gene: 8.

This chain uses TRBV29-1 with TRBJ2-7; TRBD1 matches at 9 bases. After removal of 7 bases from V and 2 bases from J, the junction contained 6 bases not matched to a gene. Germline CDR1 SQVTM, CDR2 ANQGSEA. This CDR3 region has 13 residues. CDR3 residues: CSAGTGRTYEQYF. CDR3 nucleotide sequence: TGCAGCGCCGGGACAGGGAGAACCTACGAGCAGTACTTC.

In this sample, this clone turned up a few times. J is TRBJ1-1 and V is TRBV7-8; TRBD1 might be the D (5 bases). Germline V CDR1 and CDR2: SGHVS, FQNEAQ. The CDR3 spans 13 residues. Trimming cost V 5 bases and J 1 base, with 8 bases left between them. CDR3 sequence: CASSLGTNTEAFF. In nucleotides, the CDR3 is TGTGCCAGCAGCCTCGGGACGAACACTGAAGCTTTCTTT. Supplemented by reference TRBV7-8 and TRBJ1-1, the full variable domain reads GAGVSQSPRYKVAKRGQDVALRCDPISGHVSLFWYQQALGQGPEFLTYFQNEAQLDKSGLPSDRFFAERPEGSVSTLKIQRTQQEDSAVYLCASSLGTNTEAFFGQGTRLTVV.

The sample holds a few counts of this clone. J is TRBJ2-7 and V is TRBV29-1; 7 positions match TRBD2. The CDR3 sequence is 12 residues long. CDR1 is SQVTM and CDR2 is ANQGSEA in the germline V gene. V lost 7 bases to trimming and J lost 4 bases; unmatched junction nucleotides: 7. The CDR3 DNA is TGCAGCGCGGAGTGGGGGGGGTACGAGCAGTACTTC. Amino acids: CSAEWGGYEQYF.

This clone came up a few times. The J gene is TRBJ2-3, the V gene TRBV29-1, with 10 bases identical to TRBD2. Unmatched junction bases numbered 13, after V lost 7 bases and J lost 3 bases. CDR1 and CDR2 (germline): SQVTM, ANQGSEA. The CDR3 loop spans 16 amino acids. As DNA, the CDR3 is TGCAGCGCCATGAGCGGGGGGGCCCAGTTGACAGATACGCAGTATTTT. Amino acid sequence: CSAMSGGAQLTDTQYF.

The table lists this clone with a few counts. The gene calls are TRBV29-1 and TRBJ2-7; TRBD2 matches at 8 bases. The CDR3 has 13 residues. Unmatched junction bases numbered 11, after V lost 8 bases and J lost 5 bases. The germline V gene has CDR1 SQVTM and CDR2 ANQGSEA. The CDR3 reads CSTSPGLDHEQYF. DNA for the CDR3: TGCAGCACCTCTCCGGGACTAGACCACGAGCAGTACTTC.

This clone was counted between two and nine times. The chain links TRBV29-1 to TRBJ2-3, with 7 bases that match TRBD1. The CDR3 is made up of 12 amino acids. Losses at the gene ends were 7 bases for V and 5 bases for J; bases not matched to a gene: 6. Germline values: CDR1 SQVTM, CDR2 ANQGSEA. As DNA, the CDR3 is TGCAGCGGGGACAGAGGAGGAGATACGCAGTATTTT. It codes for CSGDRGGDTQYF.

This clone was seen only a few times. The gene calls are TRBV28 and TRBJ2-7; D remains ambiguous. V gave up 6 bases and J gave up 2 bases, with 17 bases separating them. Germline V CDR1 and CDR2: MDHEN, SYDVKM. The CDR3 length is 15 residues. CDR3 nucleotides: TGTGCCAGCAGGTCCACGTCACGGGCCCCCTACGAGCAGTACTTC. This encodes CASRSTSRAPYEQYF.

This clone was observed a handful of times. The chain has TRBV29-1 and TRBJ1-4; D gene uncertain. The CDR3 consists of 12 residues. V lost 2 bases, J lost 6 bases, and 7 bases lay in between. Germline lookup yields CDR1 SQVTM and CDR2 ANQGSEA. CDR3 in amino acids: CSVEQVDEKLFF. The CDR3 DNA is TGCAGCGTTGAACAAGTTGATGAAAAACTGTTTTTT.

A single count supports this clone. The chain has TRBV30 and TRBJ2-3, with D possibly matching TRBD2 (6 bases). Germline CDR1 GTSNPN, CDR2 SVGIG (reference sequence). The ends were cut back, 5 bases at V and 6 bases at J, with 9 bases in the middle. The CDR3 is made up of 11 amino acids. CDR3 residues: CAWSLADTQYF. CDR3 sequence (DNA): TGTGCCTGGTCGCTAGCGGATACGCAGTATTTT.

The chain combines TRBV27 with TRBJ1-5; 10 bases line up with TRBD1. CDR1 is MNHEY, CDR2 SMNVEV, per germline (reference sequence). The CDR3 is 17 residues long. The junction had 9 bases not matched to a gene; V was cut back by 1 base and J by 6 bases. Here the CDR3 reads CASSLFSGQGGIQPQHF. As DNA, the CDR3 is TGTGCCAGCAGTTTATTCTCCGGACAGGGGGGTATTCAGCCCCAGCATTTT.

The chain uses TRBV29-1 and TRBJ1-2, with D hard to call. Per germline, CDR1 SQVTM and CDR2 ANQGSEA. The CDR3 runs to 12 residues. The V end was cut by 5 bases, the J end by 4 bases, with 11 bases between. Here the CDR3 reads CSVQPIGYGYTF. The DNA of the CDR3 is TGCAGCGTTCAACCGATTGGCTATGGCTACACCTTC.

In its sample, this clone was seen a few times. V and J are TRBV29-1 and TRBJ1-2, with TRBD1 identical over 7 bases. This CDR3 has 13 amino acids. V lost 3 bases and J lost 3; bases outside the gene matches: 4. The germline CDR1 and CDR2 sequences are SQVTM and ANQGSEA. CDR3 residues: CSVEEGAYYGYTF. As DNA, the CDR3 is TGCAGCGTTGAGGAGGGGGCGTACTATGGCTACACCTTC.

This clone is categorized as medium-sized (0.01 to 0.1%). The V gene is TRBV25-1, the J gene TRBJ2-2; 7 bases match TRBD1. Germline assignment: CDR1 MGHDK and CDR2 SYGVNS. The CDR3 length is 14 residues. Trimming removed 3 bases from V and 5 bases from J; junction bases left unmatched: 3. CDR3: CASSDDRETGELFF. In nucleotides, the CDR3 is TGTGCCAGCAGTGATGACAGGGAAACCGGGGAGCTGTTTTTT.

The V and J genes are TRBV29-1 and TRBJ2-5; weak D call: TRBD1 (6 bases). The J call may be wrong; the DNA end is better matched by TRBJ2-7. Germline V gene sequence: CDR1 SQVTM, CDR2 ANQGSEA. The CDR3 covers 12 residues. The CDR3 is CSVTTTGNEQYF. The DNA for the CDR3 is TGCAGCGTCACCACCACAGGGAACGAGCAGTACTTC.

This sequence joins TRBV28 and TRBJ2-7, with 8 bases identical to TRBD1. This CDR3 region has 13 residues. CDR1 is MDHEN, CDR2 SYDVKM, per germline. Trimming at V came to 6 bases and at J to 5 bases, leaving 6 bases not matched to a gene. Here the CDR3 reads CASSPQGDDEQYF. The CDR3, as DNA: TGTGCCAGCAGCCCACAGGGGGACGACGAGCAGTACTTC.

DNA for the CDR3: TGTGCCTGGAGCAGCAACAATGAAAAACTGTTTTTT. Translation gives CAWSSNNEKLFF. This chain links TRBV30 with TRBJ1-4, with D uncertain. V lost 3 bases, J lost 5 bases, and 7 bases lay in between. CDR3 length: 12 residues. Germline-derived CDR1 and CDR2 are GTSNPN and SVGIG (reference sequence).

This clone was observed a few times. The genes are TRBV30 and TRBJ2-7; 10 bases line up with TRBD1. Germline CDR1 GTSNPN, CDR2 SVGIG (reference sequence). The CDR3 is 14 amino acids. V dropped 3 bases and J dropped 5; count of bases not matched to a gene: 7. The CDR3 DNA reads as TGTGCCTGGAGCGCGGGACAGGGGCTGAACGAGCAGTACTTC. Protein: CAWSAGQGLNEQYF. The full variable domain, with the rest looked up from reference TRBV30 and TRBJ2-7, is SQTIHQWPATLVQPVGSPLSLECTVEGTSNPNLYWYRQAAGRGLQLLFYSVGIGQISSEVPQNLSASRPQDRQFILSSKKLLLSDSGFYLCAWSAGQGLNEQYFGPGTRLTVT.

V gene TRBV6-6 combines with J gene TRBJ2-3; 7 nucleotides match TRBD2. The germline V gene has CDR1 MNHNY and CDR2 SVGAGI (reference sequence). CDR3 length: 15 residues. Unmatched junction bases numbered 11, after V lost 6 bases and J lost 5 bases. The CDR3 coding sequence is TGTGCCAGCAGGGCCAACCCCGCGGGGGTAGATACGCAGTATTTT. Amino acid sequence: CASRANPAGVDTQYF.

This rearrangement joins TRBV4-3 to TRBJ1-5; 9 positions match TRBD1. Germline CDR1 reads LGHNA; CDR2 reads YSLEER. This CDR3 comprises 15 residues. Trimming removed 1 base from V and 6 bases from J; junction bases left unmatched: 4. CDR3 DNA: TGCGCCAGCAGCCAAGTATTGACAGGGGGTCAGCCCCAGCATTTT. Its translation is CASSQVLTGGQPQHF.

Only one count was recorded for this clone. V is TRBV23-1 and J is TRBJ2-7, with 10 bases fitting TRBD2. TRBV23-1 falls under the ORF class, with uncertain function. The CDR3 is 15 amino acids. Losses at the gene ends were 6 bases for V and 6 bases for J; bases not matched to a gene: 11. CDR3 DNA sequence: TGCGCCAGCAGGGAGCGGGGGGGAATTTTGATCGAGCAGTACTTC. Translated: CASRERGGILIEQYF.

This chain connects TRBV29-1 to TRBJ2-3; TRBD1 matches 9 bases. Trimming took 6 bases from V and 5 from J; bases not matched to a gene: 18. The length of the CDR3 is 17 residues. CDR1 SQVTM and CDR2 ANQGSEA come from the germline V gene. The CDR3 here is CSVRMQGTGLREDTQYF. The CDR3 DNA is TGCAGCGTCCGGATGCAAGGGACAGGGCTCCGAGAAGATACGCAGTATTTT.

The gene calls are TRBV30 and TRBJ2-6; D is ambiguous. The CDR3 spans 13 residues. Germline-derived CDR1 and CDR2 are GTSNPN and SVGIG (reference sequence). Trimming pared 5 bases from V and 1 base from J, leaving 6 bases between. As DNA, the CDR3 is TGTGCCTGGGTGGGTTCTGGGGCCAACGTCCTGACTTTC. It specifies CAWVGSGANVLTF. The whole variable domain, remainder taken from reference TRBV30 and TRBJ2-6, is SQTIHQWPATLVQPVGSPLSLECTVEGTSNPNLYWYRQAAGRGLQLLFYSVGIGQISSEVPQNLSASRPQDRQFILSSKKLLLSDSGFYLCAWVGSGANVLTFGAGSRLTVL.

The rearrangement uses TRBV29-1 and TRBJ2-5; D is uncertain. V lost 3 bases to trimming and J lost 4 bases, with 9 bases between them. This CDR3 is built from 12 residues. Germline lookup yields CDR1 SQVTM and CDR2 ANQGSEA. The CDR3 region is CSVEMVTETQYF. Here the CDR3 DNA reads TGCAGCGTTGAGATGGTTACAGAGACCCAGTACTTC. The variable domain in full, with the rest retrieved from reference TRBV29-1 and TRBJ2-5, is SAVISQKPSRDICQRGTSLTIQCQVDSQVTMMFWYRQQPGQSLTLIATANQGSEATYESGFVIDKFPISRPNLTFSTLTVSNMSPEDSSIYLCSVEMVTETQYFGPGTRLLVL.